This T cell receptor (beta chain) was recorded in a study of blood T cell repertoires in COVID-19. The V gene's germline CDR1 is SGDLS and CDR2 YYNGEE. CDR3 length: 16 amino acids. V lost 3 bases, J lost 3 bases, and 18 bases lay in between. Method: immunoSEQ multiplex PCR; TCRdb's copy keeps in-frame clones and lacks some. The table records under 250,000 clones, roughly four fifths of them present only once. Sequences were obtained from PBMCs or T cells enriched from blood (not recorded which). The chain combines TRBV9 with TRBJ1-1, with D perhaps TRBD1 (5 bases). The TCR sequence derives from a man in his 60s who had recovered from COVID-19. This chain's CDR3 is CASSATAGPGDTEAFF. The CDR3 nucleotides are TGTGCCAGCAGCGCCACCGCAGGGCCGGGGGACACTGAAGCTTTCTTT.